This record looks at one T cell receptor beta chain sequence and its context. This sample is part of a study of T cells in Graves' hyperthyroidism and ophthalmopathy. This CDR3 has 13 residues. Trimming left V 4 bases short and J 0 bases short, with 7 bases between. CDR1 SGHTA and CDR2 FQGNSA come from the germline V gene. Amplification yielded TCR beta CDR3 regions, with RNA transcripts as the source. The HTBI set primed first-round TCR CDR3 RT-PCR. One entry per CDR3 protein results from TCRdb running MiXCR on the multiplex PCR reads. The sample carries tens of thousands of distinct CDR3 sequences, roughly half recorded once.

The specimen sequenced was blood. This chain uses TRBV7-2 with TRBJ2-7, with D tentatively TRBD2 (6 bases). This TCR was recovered from a woman in her sixties with Graves' ophthalmopathy. Here the CDR3 reads CASSWGDSYEQYF. Here the CDR3 DNA reads TGTGCCAGCAGCTGGGGGGACTCCTACGAGCAGTACTTC.